This TCR beta chain was captured in a study of OX40 agonist ivuxolimab in advanced cancers. Across the whole study: A partial response was reached by three patients: one with hepatocellular carcinoma and two with cutaneous melanoma. Study conclusions and caveats: With doses of 0.1 to 3.0 mg/kg, CD4+ and CD8+ blood T cells had undergone clonal expansion by week 6.

The germline CDR1 and CDR2 sequences are SGHNT and YENEEA. The CDR3 sequence is 15 residues long. V was pared by 1 base and J by 1 base, with 1 base of the junction left unmatched. Repertoires were generated with immunoSEQ multiplex PCR, while TCRdb's copy carries only in-frame clones and drops some. The sample gives some 55,000 clones, just under 80% of which show up once; more than 2% is in the top ten. About this clone itself: Its target is unknown.

The chain has TRBV11-3 and TRBJ2-1, with 7 bases aligning to TRBD2. This receptor was obtained from an adult with an advanced solid tumor such as melanoma, head and neck, liver or kidney cancer. Sequencing used CD4+ or CD8+ T cells sorted from blood, obtained in a trial of the OX40 agonist ivuxolimab. CDR3 nucleotide sequence: TGTGCCAGCAGCTTAGGGACTAGGTCCTACAATGAGCAGTTCTTC. This sequence encodes CASSLGTRSYNEQFF.